Each of the 19 T cell receptor beta chains below was sequenced from the same sample in a study of T cell responses to AZD1222 COVID-19 vaccine. The data were produced by immunoSEQ multiplex PCR, yet TCRdb's version contains in-frame clones alone and is incomplete. Of about 110,000 clones listed, roughly 89% are singletons. Sequenced material: peripheral blood, taken on day 0 of MenACWY control vaccination. Receptors originate from an adult in good health.

V is TRBV7-9 and J is TRBJ1-5; D gene uncertain. Germline-derived CDR1 and CDR2 are SEHNR and FQNEAQ (reference sequence). V shed 0 bases and J shed 7 bases, with 7 bases lying between them. CDR3 size: 13 residues. Here the CDR3 reads CASSLAEGQPQHF. The CDR3 region has the DNA TGTGCCAGCAGCTTAGCGGAGGGACAGCCCCAGCATTTT.

The rearrangement uses TRBV4-2 and TRBJ1-5; 7 bases fit TRBD1. The CDR3 extends over 15 amino acids. The germline V gene has CDR1 LGHNA and CDR2 YNFKEQ. Germline trimming cut 5 bases from V and 2 bases from J; bases unmatched to any gene: 6. The CDR3 nucleotides are TGTGCCAGCAGCGTCAGCACAGGGGGCAATCAGCCCCAGCATTTT. Amino acid sequence: CASSVSTGGNQPQHF.

This chain uses TRBV6-2 or TRBV6-3 with TRBJ1-5; D remains unclear. The V gene lost 6 bases and the J gene lost 1 base, with 10 bases spanning the gap. Looked up from germline, CDR1 is MNHEY and CDR2 is SVGEGT. The CDR3 length is 14 residues. In nucleotides, the CDR3 is TGTGCCAGCAGCCTTACGGTGAGCAATCAGCCCCAGCATTTT. Its translation is CASSLTVSNQPQHF.

The rearrangement links TRBV29-1 to TRBJ1-2, with 8 bases fitting TRBD1. Germline V gene sequence: CDR1 SQVTM, CDR2 ANQGSEA. This CDR3 is 12 amino acids long. V shed 5 bases, J shed 2 bases, and the junction held 1 base outside the gene matches. The CDR3 sequence is CSVRQGNYGYTF. CDR3 coding DNA: TGCAGCGTTCGACAGGGGAACTATGGCTACACCTTC.

The rearrangement joins TRBV24-1 to TRBJ2-2, with a weak D call TRBD2 (5 bases). This CDR3 comprises 18 residues. Per the germline V gene, CDR1 is KGHDR and CDR2 is SFDVKD. The germline V and J ends were trimmed by 6 bases and 0 bases, with 19 bases remaining between them. As DNA, the CDR3 is TGTGCCACCAGTATAGGCGACGGGATTGGCGCGAACACCGGGGAGCTGTTTTTT. Encoded protein: CATSIGDGIGANTGELFF.

The chain has TRBV6-5 and TRBJ2-7; TRBD1 or TRBD2 may be the D gene (5 bases each). The germline V gene has CDR1 MNHEY and CDR2 SVGAGI. This CDR3 is built from 15 residues. V was pared by 6 bases and J by 2 bases, with 17 bases between. CDR3 region: CASRYAGTEAYEQYF. Written as DNA, the CDR3 is TGTGCCAGCAGATACGCCGGGACGGAGGCCTACGAGCAGTACTTC.

V gene TRBV7-9 combines with J gene TRBJ1-2; tentatively, D is TRBD1 (5 bases). Trimming stripped 1 base from V and 3 bases from J, with 12 bases between. CDR1 is SEHNR, CDR2 FQNEAQ, per germline (reference sequence). The CDR3 loop spans 15 amino acids. CDR3 coding DNA: TGTGCCAGCAGCTTAGTAGCCCTGGGGGACTATGGCTACACCTTC. This gives the protein CASSLVALGDYGYTF.

The chain has TRBV5-6 and TRBJ1-2; D not resolved. Trimming removed 0 bases from V and 4 bases from J, with 13 bases in between. This CDR3 spans 15 amino acids. Germline lookup yields CDR1 SGHDT and CDR2 YYEEEE. The CDR3 reads CASSLGLSLGYGYTF. The CDR3 bases are TGTGCCAGCAGCTTGGGGCTCAGCCTTGGCTATGGCTACACCTTC.

The V call is TRBV14, the J call TRBJ2-3, with TRBD1 matching over 8 bases. The germline gives CDR1 SGHDN, CDR2 FVKESK. The CDR3 runs 14 residues. V shed 4 bases and J 6 bases; nucleotides not matched to a gene: 6. Here the CDR3 reads CASSLITGGDTQYF. The CDR3 DNA is TGTGCCAGCAGCCTTATCACAGGGGGTGATACGCAGTATTTT.

This chain joins TRBV3-1 (or the pseudogene TRBV3-2) and TRBJ2-2; perhaps TRBD2 as D (6 bases). V lost 4 bases, J lost 0 bases, and 12 bases lay in between. The germline V gene encodes CDR1 LGHDT and CDR2 YNNKEL (reference sequence). The CDR3 totals 16 residues. The CDR3 coding sequence is TGTGCCAGCAGCCTTGGGACTCCGACGAACACCGGGGAGCTGTTTTTT. Translating it yields CASSLGTPTNTGELFF.

The CDR3 DNA reads as TGTGCCAGCAGTCGCCGGGACACCAACACCGGGGAGCTGTTTTTT. This translates into CASSRRDTNTGELFF. The rearrangement links TRBV6-5 to TRBJ2-2, with D possibly matching TRBD1 (6 bases). This CDR3 comprises 15 residues. Germline CDR1 MNHEY, CDR2 SVGAGI. The V and J ends lost 5 bases and 2 bases respectively, with 12 bases between them.

The rearrangement links TRBV19 to TRBJ1-5, with 7 bases that match TRBD1. J lost 3 bases, V lost 3 bases, and 5 bases had no gene match. Germline values: CDR1 LNHDA, CDR2 SQIVND (reference sequence). The CDR3 is made up of 15 amino acids. CDR3 region: CASSILDRDNQPQHF. The CDR3 DNA is TGTGCCAGTAGTATCTTAGACAGGGACAATCAGCCCCAGCATTTT.

The chain has TRBV3-1 (or the pseudogene TRBV3-2) and TRBJ1-2; TRBD1 might be the D (5 bases). V was shortened by 6 bases and J by 4 bases, with 18 bases between the two germline ends. CDR1 is LGHDT, CDR2 YNNKEL, per germline (reference sequence). This CDR3 comprises 15 residues. CDR3 amino acids: CASSERTREIYGYTF. The DNA of the CDR3 is TGTGCCAGCAGTGAGCGTACCAGGGAGATCTATGGCTACACCTTC.

Worth noting for this clone: Within the sample, other DNA sequences also encode this same CDR3. CDR3 sequence (DNA): TGTGCCAGCAGCGTAGGAGGAGAGAACACTGAAGCTTTCTTT. Translated, it gives CASSVGGENTEAFF. This sequence joins TRBV9 and TRBJ1-1; D is unresolved. The CDR3 consists of 14 residues. Germline V CDR1 and CDR2: SGDLS, YYNGEE. The ends were cut back, 0 bases at V and 1 base at J, with 7 bases in the middle.

This clone was observed once. V gene TRBV7-2 combines with J gene TRBJ1-6; 7 nucleotides agree with TRBD1. V lost 5 bases and J lost 5; bases outside the gene matches: 6. The germline V gene encodes CDR1 SGHTA and CDR2 FQGNSA. The length of the CDR3 is 15 residues. CDR3 amino acids: CASSRSGTDNSPLHF. The CDR3 bases are TGTGCCAGCAGCAGGTCCGGGACAGATAATTCACCCCTCCACTTT.

This chain connects TRBV24-1 to TRBJ2-7; perhaps TRBD2 as D (6 bases). V lost 3 bases, J lost 2 bases, and 13 bases lay in between. The germline V gene encodes CDR1 KGHDR and CDR2 SFDVKD. The CDR3 covers 15 residues. CDR3 nucleotide sequence: TGTGCCACCAGTGATAGCCGGGACTGGACCTACGAGCAGTACTTC. Protein product: CATSDSRDWTYEQYF.

V is TRBV19 and J is TRBJ2-2, with 7 bases identical to TRBD1. This CDR3 has 17 residues. Unmatched junction bases numbered 10, after V lost 3 bases and J lost 3 bases. Germline CDR1 is LNHDA and CDR2 is SQIVND (reference sequence). The CDR3 coding sequence is TGTGCCAGTAGTATTCGGTGGTGGGACAGACACACCGGGGAGCTGTTTTTT. It codes for CASSIRWWDRHTGELFF.

J is TRBJ1-2 and V is TRBV10-1; D is unclear. Trimming cost V 6 bases and J 4 bases, with 12 bases left between them. In germline, CDR1 is WNHNN, CDR2 SYGVQD (reference sequence). The CDR3 length is 13 residues. The CDR3, as DNA: TGCGCCAGCAGCCCGACGGGAGCCTATGGCTACACCTTC. Amino acid sequence: CASSPTGAYGYTF.

The chain links TRBV7-9 to TRBJ1-5, with TRBD1 identical over 8 bases. The CDR3 consists of 16 residues. Germline CDR1 reads SEHNR; CDR2 reads FQNEAQ (reference sequence). CDR3 sequence reads: CVILGLDREGNQPQHF. The CDR3 DNA sequence: TGTGTAATCTTGGGCTTGGACAGGGAGGGCAATCAGCCCCAGCATTTT.